This passage covers 19 T cell receptor beta chains from one sample sequenced in a study of sequential checkpoint blockade in melanoma. Measured with immunoSEQ multiplex PCR; TCRdb has only the in-frame clones, and not every one. The sample shows 15,000 to 20,000 clones, approximately 80% of them seen only once. Treatment reported: randomized to nivolumab then ipilimumab (arm A) or the reverse (arm B). The material was CD8+ T cells sorted from blood (inferred from file names), obtained from a patient given nivolumab and ipilimumab in sequence. The source is a human donor with melanoma.

V and J are TRBV7-9 and TRBJ2-7; a possible D gene is TRBD1 (6 bases). Germline CDR1 SEHNR, CDR2 FQNEAQ (reference sequence). The length of the CDR3 is 16 residues. V was clipped by 6 bases and J by 1 base, with 19 bases between them. The CDR3 protein is CASSPDTGLLSYEQYF. CDR3 DNA sequence: TGTGCCAGCAGTCCCGACACAGGGCTTTTGTCCTACGAGCAGTACTTC.

In the case of this clone: At one of its ends the junction is not consistent with the germline gene, which may arise from a read error. This chain joins TRBV5-5 and TRBJ1-4; 9 bases agree with TRBD1. This CDR3 contains 15 residues. Germline values: CDR1 SGHKS, CDR2 YYEKEE (reference sequence). In DNA form, the CDR3 reads TGTGCCAGCAGCCCGTGGCCGGGACAGGGAAGGGAGGGACTTTTT. Protein product: CASSPWPGQGREGLF.

This clone came up a few times. V usage is TRBV4-1 and J usage is TRBJ2-5; D is possibly TRBD1 (5 bases). CDR3 size: 13 residues. The germline V gene encodes CDR1 MGHRA and CDR2 YSYEKL. V gave up 4 bases and J gave up 7 bases, with 13 bases separating them. The CDR3 DNA reads as TGCGCCAGCAGCCCCCAGGGTCCTGGGACCCAGTACTTC. This translates into CASSPQGPGTQYF.

The chain couples TRBV5-1 to TRBJ2-7, with TRBD2 matching 9 bases. The germline gives CDR1 SGHRS, CDR2 YFSETQ. Trimming cost V 3 bases and J 3 bases; bases outside gene matches: 7. The CDR3 runs 15 residues. CDR3 bases: TGCGCCAGCAGCTCTGTAGCGGGAGTCATCTACGAGCAGTACTTC. This sequence encodes CASSSVAGVIYEQYF.

The rearrangement joins TRBV27 to TRBJ2-7; D gene ambiguous. Trimming cost V 5 bases and J 6 bases, with 11 bases left between them. The CDR3 is made up of 12 amino acids. Germline CDR1 and CDR2: MNHEY and SMNVEV (reference sequence). The CDR3 DNA is TGTGCCAGCAGTAGGCTTGGGCGCGAGCAGTACTTC. This encodes CASSRLGREQYF.

The chain links TRBV21-1 to TRBJ2-7; TRBD1 is the table's D call and was not checked against the DNA. TRBV21-1 is annotated as a pseudogene. There are 19 residues in the CDR3. CDR3 nucleotide sequence: TGTGCCAGCAGTAAAAGGGTGGCGGCAGGGGGATTTCTCTCCTACGAGCAGTACTTC. Protein sequence: CASSKRVAAGGFLSYEQYF.

J is TRBJ1-1 and V is TRBV19, with D tentatively TRBD1 (6 bases). Germline values: CDR1 LNHDA, CDR2 SQIVND (reference sequence). With 5 bases removed from V and 1 base from J, the gap between germline ends came to 14 bases. CDR3 length equals 15 residues. The CDR3, as DNA: TGTGCCAGTAGTCTCCGGACAGACCAGAACACTGAAGCTTTCTTT. Translating gives CASSLRTDQNTEAFF. The whole variable domain, filled in from reference TRBV19 and TRBJ1-1, reads DGGITQSPKYLFRKEGQNVTLSCEQNLNHDAMYWYRQDPGQGLRLIYYSQIVNDFQKGDIAEGYSVSREKKESFPLTVTSAQKNPTAFYLCASSLRTDQNTEAFFGQGTRLTVV.

The V gene is TRBV5-4, the J gene TRBJ1-5; D possibly corresponds to TRBD1 (5 bases). This CDR3 comprises 15 residues. V lost 0 bases and J lost 8, with 15 bases in between. The V gene's germline CDR1 is SGHNT and CDR2 YYREEE (reference sequence). The CDR3 is CASSLVITCREPQHF. In nucleotides, the CDR3 is TGTGCCAGCAGCTTGGTAATTACATGCAGGGAGCCCCAGCATTTT.

This rearrangement joins TRBV2 to TRBJ1-1; D ambiguous. The CDR3 covers 15 residues. CDR1 and CDR2 (germline): SNHLY, FYNNEI. V was trimmed by 1 base and J by 3 bases, leaving 12 bases between them. The CDR3 is CASSEVIEGHTEAFF. The CDR3 nucleotides read TGTGCCAGCAGTGAAGTGATAGAGGGTCACACTGAAGCTTTCTTT. Full variable domain (rest looked up from reference TRBV2 and TRBJ1-1): EPEVTQTPSHQVTQMGQEVILRCVPISNHLYFYWYRQILGQKVEFLVSFYNNEISEKSEIFDDQFSVERPDGSNFTLKIRSTKLEDSAMYFCASSEVIEGHTEAFFGQGTRLTVV.

This clone was found a few times. This chain links TRBV7-6 with TRBJ1-1; 12 bases line up with TRBD1. Germline V gives CDR1 SGHVS, CDR2 FNYEAQ. This CDR3 has 18 amino acids. With 6 bases clipped from V and 2 bases from J, the junction kept 13 bases outside the gene matches. The CDR3 bases are TGTGCCAGCAGTTTGGTCCCGGGACAGGGGGCGAGTAACACTGAAGCTTTCTTT. As protein: CASSLVPGQGASNTEAFF.

This clone was seen a few times. The chain couples TRBV12-5 to TRBJ2-7; 7 bases map to TRBD1. Trimming cost V 2 bases and J 4 bases; bases outside gene matches: 17. The CDR3 length is 18 residues. CDR1 is LGHNT, CDR2 FRNRAP, per germline. The CDR3 loop is CASGLPPGTVLGLYEQYF. CDR3 DNA: TGTGCTAGTGGTTTGCCCCCGGGGACAGTGCTTGGGTTGTACGAGCAGTACTTC.

This chain connects TRBV4-1 to TRBJ1-1, with D perhaps matching TRBD1 (5 bases). In germline, CDR1 is MGHRA, CDR2 YSYEKL. V lost 5 bases to trimming and J lost 7 bases, with 17 bases between them. This CDR3 is built from 14 residues. CDR3 region: CASSLVAGDGEAFF. The CDR3 coding sequence is TGCGCCAGCAGCTTAGTCGCGGGGGATGGTGAAGCTTTCTTT.

The CDR3 nucleotides are TGCGCCAGCAGCCAAGATTGGGGGGGCGAACAGCCCCAGCATTTT. Residues: CASSQDWGGEQPQHF. The chain couples TRBV4-3 to TRBJ1-5, with a weak D call TRBD1 (6 bases). Trimming took off 0 bases at V and 7 bases at J, with 13 bases between the two ends. The germline gives CDR1 LGHNA, CDR2 YSLEER. The CDR3 runs 15 residues.

The chain is built from TRBV4-3 and TRBJ1-1; D is unclear. Trimming took off 0 bases at V and 10 bases at J, with 12 bases between the two ends. The CDR3 is made up of 13 amino acids. Germline V gene data show CDR1 as LGHNA and CDR2 as YSLEER. CDR3 protein: CASSQDIPTGAFF. In DNA form, the CDR3 reads TGCGCCAGCAGCCAAGATATCCCAACGGGAGCTTTCTTT.

J is TRBJ1-4 and V is TRBV4-1; the match to TRBD1 covers 9 bases. V trimming: 0 bases; J trimming: 5 bases; junction bases outside the gene matches: 4. This CDR3 has 16 residues. Germline V gene lookup returns CDR1 MGHRA and CDR2 YSYEKL. This CDR3 is CASSQERGTGNEKLFF. As DNA, the CDR3 is TGCGCCAGCAGCCAAGAGAGAGGGACAGGGAATGAAAAACTGTTTTTT.

The chain joins TRBV30 to TRBJ2-7; the D gene is possibly TRBD1 (6 bases). The CDR3 loop spans 12 amino acids. Between the trimmed V and J ends, which lost 0 bases and 5 bases, there was a span of 8 bases. CDR1 is GTSNPN, CDR2 SVGIG, per germline (reference sequence). The CDR3 bases are TGTGCCTGGAGTGTGACAGGTCACGAGCAGTACTTC. This encodes CAWSVTGHEQYF.

The chain links TRBV7-2 to TRBJ2-7, with D possibly TRBD1 on 6 matching bases. The CDR3 has 14 amino acids. Germline CDR1 reads SGHTA; CDR2 reads FQGNSA. V was shortened by 1 base and J by 1 base, with 8 bases between the two germline ends. The CDR3: CASSLVGQSYEQYF. The CDR3 nucleotides read TGTGCCAGCAGCTTAGTCGGACAGTCCTACGAGCAGTACTTC.

The J gene is TRBJ2-7, the V gene TRBV27; TRBD1 agrees at 8 bases. The junction had 7 bases not matched to a gene; V was cut back by 4 bases and J by 2 bases. Germline V CDR1 and CDR2: MNHEY, SMNVEV (reference sequence). The CDR3 spans 15 residues. This chain's CDR3 is CASSSGTQGAYEQYF. In DNA, the CDR3 is TGTGCCAGCAGTTCCGGGACACAGGGGGCCTACGAGCAGTACTTC.

This sequence joins TRBV7-6 and TRBJ2-7; 8 positions agree with TRBD1. Germline V gene sequence: CDR1 SGHVS, CDR2 FNYEAQ. The V and J ends lost 3 bases and 0 bases, in that order; junction bases with no gene match: 1. CDR3 length: 14 amino acids. As DNA, the CDR3 is TGTGCCAGCAGCTTGGGACAGGACTCCTACGAGCAGTACTTC. This sequence encodes CASSLGQDSYEQYF. Full variable domain (missing parts from reference TRBV7-6 and TRBJ2-7): GAGVSQSPRYKVTKRGQDVALRCDPISGHVSLYWYRQALGQGPEFLTYFNYEAQQDKSGLPNDRFSAERPEGSISTLTIQRTEQRDSAMYRCASSLGQDSYEQYFGPGTRLTVT.